This T cell receptor beta chain emerged from a study of beta chain features in type 1 diabetes. Turning to the study itself: Cell yields, gender and age were similar in healthy donors and patients. Researchers looked at approximately 110,000,000 sorted cells across all samples.

A remark on this clone: The antigen is not known. This sample includes further DNA sequences coding for the same CDR3.

The ends were cut back, 2 bases at V and 1 base at J, with 6 bases in the middle. Germline V gives CDR1 SGHRS, CDR2 YFSETQ. This CDR3 is 14 amino acids long. Reverse transcription of all isolated RNA meant that expressed TCRB transcripts were sequenced. Method: immunoSEQ multiplex PCR; TCRdb's copy keeps in-frame clones and lacks some. The sample records hundreds of thousands of clones, roughly 12% being singletons. Study-wide results and limits: A definitive answer on HLA type influencing TCRB rearrangement was not reached here.

The chain uses TRBV5-1 and TRBJ2-2, with D perhaps matching TRBD1 (5 bases). This receptor was obtained from a man aged 18 to 30 in good health. Sequencing used naive CD4+ T cells from blood. CDR3 coding DNA: TGCGCCAGCAGCTTTGGACAGAACACCGGGGAGCTGTTTTTT. It encodes CASSFGQNTGELFF.